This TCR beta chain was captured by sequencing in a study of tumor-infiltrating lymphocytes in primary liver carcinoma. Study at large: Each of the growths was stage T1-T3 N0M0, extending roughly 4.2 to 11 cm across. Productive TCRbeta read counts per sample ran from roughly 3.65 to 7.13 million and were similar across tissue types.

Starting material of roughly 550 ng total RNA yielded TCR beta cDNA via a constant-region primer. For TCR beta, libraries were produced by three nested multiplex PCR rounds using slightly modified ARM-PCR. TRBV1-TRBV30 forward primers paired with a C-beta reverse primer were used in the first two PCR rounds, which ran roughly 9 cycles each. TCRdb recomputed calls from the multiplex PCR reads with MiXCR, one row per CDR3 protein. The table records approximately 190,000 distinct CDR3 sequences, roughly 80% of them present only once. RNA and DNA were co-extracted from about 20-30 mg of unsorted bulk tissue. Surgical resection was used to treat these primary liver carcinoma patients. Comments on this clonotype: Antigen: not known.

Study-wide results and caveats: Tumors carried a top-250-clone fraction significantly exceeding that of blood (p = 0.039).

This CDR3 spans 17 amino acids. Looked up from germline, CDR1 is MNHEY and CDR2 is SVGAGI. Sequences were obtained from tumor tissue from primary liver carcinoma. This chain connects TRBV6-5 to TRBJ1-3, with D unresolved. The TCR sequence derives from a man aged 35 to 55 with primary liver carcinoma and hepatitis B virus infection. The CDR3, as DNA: TGTTCCACCAGTTACTCGAGGCCGAAAAGCTTTGGAAACACCATATATTTT. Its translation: CSTSYSRPKSFGNTIYF.